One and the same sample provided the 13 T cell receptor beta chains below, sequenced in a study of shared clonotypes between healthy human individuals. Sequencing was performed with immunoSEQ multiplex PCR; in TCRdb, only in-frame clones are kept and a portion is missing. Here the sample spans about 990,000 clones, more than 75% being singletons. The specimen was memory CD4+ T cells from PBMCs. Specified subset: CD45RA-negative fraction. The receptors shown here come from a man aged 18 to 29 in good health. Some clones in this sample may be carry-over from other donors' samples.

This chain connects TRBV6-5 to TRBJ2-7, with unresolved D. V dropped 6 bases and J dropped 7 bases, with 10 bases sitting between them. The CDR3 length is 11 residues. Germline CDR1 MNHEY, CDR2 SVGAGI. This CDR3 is CASRSPWEQYF. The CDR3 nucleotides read TGTGCCAGCAGGTCTCCTTGGGAGCAGTACTTC.

CDR3 in DNA: TGTGCCAGTAGTACCCACGACAGGGTTGGCTACACCTTC. Translation gives CASSTHDRVGYTF. The rearrangement uses TRBV19 and TRBJ1-2; 7 bases are shared with TRBD1. The germline V gene encodes CDR1 LNHDA and CDR2 SQIVND (reference sequence). V lost 4 bases to trimming and J lost 7 bases; unmatched junction nucleotides: 6. The CDR3 has 13 residues.

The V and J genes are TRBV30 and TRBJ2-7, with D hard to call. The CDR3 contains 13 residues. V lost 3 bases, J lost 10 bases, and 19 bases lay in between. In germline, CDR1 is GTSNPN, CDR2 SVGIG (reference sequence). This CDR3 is CAWSNTYKSKQYF. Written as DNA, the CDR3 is TGTGCCTGGAGCAATACTTACAAGTCCAAACAGTACTTC.

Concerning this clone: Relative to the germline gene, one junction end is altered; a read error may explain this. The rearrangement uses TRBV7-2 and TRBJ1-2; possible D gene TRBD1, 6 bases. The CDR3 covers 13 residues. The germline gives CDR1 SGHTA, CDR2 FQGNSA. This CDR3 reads CASSPFREGVISF. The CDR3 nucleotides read TGTGCCAGCAGCCCCTTTCGGGAGGGGGTCATCAGCTTC.

DNA for the CDR3: TGTGCCAGCAGCCTCGGAGGAAGGAGGATCTGGGATGAGCAGTTCTTC. This translates into CASSLGGRRIWDEQFF. The chain carries TRBV27 and TRBJ2-1, with D tentatively TRBD2 (5 bases). The germline V gene encodes CDR1 MNHEY and CDR2 SMNVEV (reference sequence). Trimming shortened V by 6 bases and J by 8 bases, and 23 bases separated the two germline ends. This CDR3 is 16 amino acids long.

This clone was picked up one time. CDR3 in DNA: TGTGCCAGCAGTTCTCAGGGGCCGACCGGGGAGCTGTTTTTT. Protein sequence: CASSSQGPTGELFF. The V call is TRBV2, the J call TRBJ2-2, with D possibly matching TRBD1 (6 bases). Looked up from germline, CDR1 is SNHLY and CDR2 is FYNNEI. The germline V and J ends were trimmed by 5 bases and 5 bases, with 12 bases remaining between them. The CDR3 consists of 14 residues.

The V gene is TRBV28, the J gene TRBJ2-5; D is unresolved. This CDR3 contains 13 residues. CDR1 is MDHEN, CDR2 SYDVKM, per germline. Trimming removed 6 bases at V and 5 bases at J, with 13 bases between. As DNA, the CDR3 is TGTGCCAGCAGCCCGGCGAGCTATGAGACCCAGTACTTC. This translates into CASSPASYETQYF.

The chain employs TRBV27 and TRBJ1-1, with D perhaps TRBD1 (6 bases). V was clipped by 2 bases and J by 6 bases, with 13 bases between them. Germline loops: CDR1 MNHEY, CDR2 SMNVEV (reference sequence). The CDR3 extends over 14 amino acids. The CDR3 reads CASSLNREGAEAFF. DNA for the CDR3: TGTGCCAGCAGTTTAAACAGGGAAGGCGCTGAAGCTTTCTTT.

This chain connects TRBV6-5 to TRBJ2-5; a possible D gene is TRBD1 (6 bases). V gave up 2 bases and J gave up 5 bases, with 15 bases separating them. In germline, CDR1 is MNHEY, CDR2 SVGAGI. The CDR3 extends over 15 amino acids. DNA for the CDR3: TGTGCCAGCAGTTACGGACAGCCGGGCCTGGAGACCCAGTACTTC. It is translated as CASSYGQPGLETQYF.

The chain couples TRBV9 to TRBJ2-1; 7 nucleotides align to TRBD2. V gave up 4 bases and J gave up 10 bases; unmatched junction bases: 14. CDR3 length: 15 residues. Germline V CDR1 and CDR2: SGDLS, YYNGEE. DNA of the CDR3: TGTGCCAGCAGCCCTAGCGGTGGCAGAGGAGGCGAGCAGTTCTTC. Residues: CASSPSGGRGGEQFF.

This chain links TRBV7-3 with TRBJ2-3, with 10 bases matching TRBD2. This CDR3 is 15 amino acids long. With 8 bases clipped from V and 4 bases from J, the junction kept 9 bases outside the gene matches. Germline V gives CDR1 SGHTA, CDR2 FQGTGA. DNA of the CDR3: TGTGCCAGCCGACCTAGCGGGAGCTTATCAGATACGCAGTATTTT. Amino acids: CASRPSGSLSDTQYF.

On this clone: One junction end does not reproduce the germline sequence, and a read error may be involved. CDR3 nucleotide sequence: TGTGCCAGCAGCCCAGTTGGGGAGAACGCTGAAGCTTTCTTT. Translation gives CASSPVGENAEAFF. V is TRBV5-5 and J is TRBJ1-1; unclear D gene. Germline V CDR1 and CDR2: SGHKS, YYEKEE (reference sequence). CDR3 length: 14 residues.

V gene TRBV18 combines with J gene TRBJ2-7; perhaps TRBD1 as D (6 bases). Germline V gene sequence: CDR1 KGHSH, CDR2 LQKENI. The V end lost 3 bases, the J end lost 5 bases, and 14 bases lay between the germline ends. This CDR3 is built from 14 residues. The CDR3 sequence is CASSPPTGLDEQYF. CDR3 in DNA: TGTGCCAGCTCACCTCCAACAGGGCTCGACGAGCAGTACTTC.